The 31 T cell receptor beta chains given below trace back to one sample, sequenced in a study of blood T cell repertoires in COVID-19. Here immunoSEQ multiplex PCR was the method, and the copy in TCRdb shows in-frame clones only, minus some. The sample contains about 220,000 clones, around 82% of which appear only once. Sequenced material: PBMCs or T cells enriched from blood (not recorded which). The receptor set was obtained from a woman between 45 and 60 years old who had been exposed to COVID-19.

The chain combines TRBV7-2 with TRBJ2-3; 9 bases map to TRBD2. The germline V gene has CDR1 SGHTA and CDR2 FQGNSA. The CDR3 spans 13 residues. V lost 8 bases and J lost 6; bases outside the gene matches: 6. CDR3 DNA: TGTGCCAGCGGCGGGGGGGCCCGGGATACGCAGTATTTT. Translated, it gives CASGGGARDTQYF.

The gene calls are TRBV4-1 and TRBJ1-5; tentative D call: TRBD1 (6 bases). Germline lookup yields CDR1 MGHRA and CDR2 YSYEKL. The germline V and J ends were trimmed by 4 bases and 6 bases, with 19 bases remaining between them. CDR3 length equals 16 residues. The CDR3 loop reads CASSPEELQGGQPQHF. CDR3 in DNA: TGCGCCAGCAGCCCTGAGGAGTTACAAGGGGGTCAGCCCCAGCATTTT.

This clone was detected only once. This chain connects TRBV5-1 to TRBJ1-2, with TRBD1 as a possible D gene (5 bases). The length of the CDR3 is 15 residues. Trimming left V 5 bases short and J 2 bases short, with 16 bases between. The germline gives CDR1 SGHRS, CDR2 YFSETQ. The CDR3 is CASRPAMTVNYGYTF. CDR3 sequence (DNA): TGCGCCAGCAGACCGGCTATGACAGTGAACTATGGCTACACCTTC.

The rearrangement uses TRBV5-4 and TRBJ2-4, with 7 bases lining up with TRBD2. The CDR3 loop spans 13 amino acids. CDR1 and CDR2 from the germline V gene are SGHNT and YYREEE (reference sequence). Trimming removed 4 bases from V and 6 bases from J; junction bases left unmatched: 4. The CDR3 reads CASSRGEGNIQYF. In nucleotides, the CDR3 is TGTGCCAGCAGCCGCGGGGAGGGAAACATTCAGTACTTC.

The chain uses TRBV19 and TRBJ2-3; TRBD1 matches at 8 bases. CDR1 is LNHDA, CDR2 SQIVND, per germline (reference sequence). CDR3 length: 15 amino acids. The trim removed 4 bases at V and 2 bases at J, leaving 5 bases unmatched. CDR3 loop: CASSNQGATTDTQYF. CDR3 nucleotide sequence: TGTGCCAGTAGTAACCAGGGGGCTACCACAGATACGCAGTATTTT. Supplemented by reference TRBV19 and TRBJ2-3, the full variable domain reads DGGITQSPKYLFRKEGQNVTLSCEQNLNHDAMYWYRQDPGQGLRLIYYSQIVNDFQKGDIAEGYSVSREKKESFPLTVTSAQKNPTAFYLCASSNQGATTDTQYFGPGTRLTVL.

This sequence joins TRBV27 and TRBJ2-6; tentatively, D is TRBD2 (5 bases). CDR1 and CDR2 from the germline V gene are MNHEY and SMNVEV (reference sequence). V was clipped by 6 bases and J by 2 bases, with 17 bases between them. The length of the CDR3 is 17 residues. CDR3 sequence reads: CASRPPGEKAGANVLTF. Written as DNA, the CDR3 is TGTGCCAGCAGACCCCCCGGGGAGAAGGCTGGGGCCAACGTCCTGACTTTC.

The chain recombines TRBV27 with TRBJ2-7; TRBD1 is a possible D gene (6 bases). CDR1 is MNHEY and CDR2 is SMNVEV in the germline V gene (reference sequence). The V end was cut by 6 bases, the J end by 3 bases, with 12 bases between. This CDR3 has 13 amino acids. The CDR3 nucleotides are TGTGCCAGCAGCCGTACAGGGAACTACGAGCAGTACTTC. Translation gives CASSRTGNYEQYF.

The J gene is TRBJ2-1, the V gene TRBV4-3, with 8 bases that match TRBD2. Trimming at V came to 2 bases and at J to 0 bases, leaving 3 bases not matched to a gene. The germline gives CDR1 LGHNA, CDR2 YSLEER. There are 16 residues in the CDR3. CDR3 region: CASSQILAASYNEQFF. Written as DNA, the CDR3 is TGCGCCAGCAGCCAAATACTAGCGGCCTCCTACAATGAGCAGTTCTTC.

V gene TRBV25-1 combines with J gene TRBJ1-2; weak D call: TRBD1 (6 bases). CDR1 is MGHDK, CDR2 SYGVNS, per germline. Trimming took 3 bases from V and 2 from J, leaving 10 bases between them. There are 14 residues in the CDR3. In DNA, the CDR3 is TGTGCCAGCAGTGAGGGGGGGGGCAACTATGGCTACACCTTC. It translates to CASSEGGGNYGYTF.

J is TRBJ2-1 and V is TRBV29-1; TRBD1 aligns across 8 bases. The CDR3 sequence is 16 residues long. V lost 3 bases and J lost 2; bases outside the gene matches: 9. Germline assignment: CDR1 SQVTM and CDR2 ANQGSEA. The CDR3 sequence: CSVDGLTGATYNEQFF. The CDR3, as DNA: TGCAGCGTTGACGGGCTGACAGGGGCTACCTACAATGAGCAGTTCTTC.

The CDR3 DNA follows: TGTGCCAGCAGCGCCCTGACAGGTCTCAATGAAAAACTGTTTTTT. Translating it yields CASSALTGLNEKLFF. The J gene is TRBJ1-4, the V gene TRBV9; D is perhaps TRBD1 (6 bases). V was cut by 3 bases and J by 5 bases, with 14 bases left in between. CDR3 length: 15 amino acids. Germline V CDR1 and CDR2: SGDLS, YYNGEE.

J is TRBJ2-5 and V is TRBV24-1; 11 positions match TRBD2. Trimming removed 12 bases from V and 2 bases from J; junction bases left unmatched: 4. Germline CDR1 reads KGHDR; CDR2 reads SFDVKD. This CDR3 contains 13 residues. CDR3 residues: CASSGGSQETQYF. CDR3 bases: TGTGCCTCTAGCGGGGGGTCACAAGAGACCCAGTACTTC.

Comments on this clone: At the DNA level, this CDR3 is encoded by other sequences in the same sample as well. The CDR3 here is CASSPGNTEAFF. The CDR3 coding sequence is TGCGCCAGCAGCCCCGGGAACACTGAAGCTTTCTTT. The chain combines TRBV5-1 with TRBJ1-1, with D uncertain. V lost 4 bases and J lost 1, with 5 bases in between. The V gene's germline CDR1 is SGHRS and CDR2 YFSETQ. The CDR3 totals 12 residues.

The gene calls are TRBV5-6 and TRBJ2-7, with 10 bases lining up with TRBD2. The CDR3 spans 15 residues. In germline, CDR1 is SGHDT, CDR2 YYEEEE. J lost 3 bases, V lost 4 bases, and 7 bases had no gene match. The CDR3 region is CASSEAGGLNYEQYF. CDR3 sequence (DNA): TGTGCCAGCAGCGAAGCGGGGGGGCTTAACTACGAGCAGTACTTC.

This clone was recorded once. CDR3 region: CASSLGGWNTEAFF. In nucleotides, the CDR3 is TGCGCCAGCAGCCTCGGAGGGTGGAACACTGAAGCTTTCTTT. The V and J genes are TRBV5-1 and TRBJ1-1; D remains unclear. This CDR3 spans 14 amino acids. V dropped 4 bases and J dropped 1 base, with 11 bases sitting between them. Germline V gene lookup returns CDR1 SGHRS and CDR2 YFSETQ.

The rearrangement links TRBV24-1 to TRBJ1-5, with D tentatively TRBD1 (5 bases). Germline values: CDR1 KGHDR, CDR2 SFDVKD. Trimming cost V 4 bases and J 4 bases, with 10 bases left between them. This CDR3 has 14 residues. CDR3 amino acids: CATSEPGRNQPQHF. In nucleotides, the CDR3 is TGTGCCACCAGTGAGCCAGGGAGGAATCAGCCCCAGCATTTT.

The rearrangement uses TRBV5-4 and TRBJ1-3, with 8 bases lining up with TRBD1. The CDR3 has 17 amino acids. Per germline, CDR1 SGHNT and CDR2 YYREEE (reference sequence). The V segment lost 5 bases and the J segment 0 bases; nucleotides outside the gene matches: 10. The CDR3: CASSMTGTGRSGNTIYF. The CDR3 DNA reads TGTGCCAGCAGTATGACCGGGACAGGCCGCTCTGGAAACACCATATATTTT.

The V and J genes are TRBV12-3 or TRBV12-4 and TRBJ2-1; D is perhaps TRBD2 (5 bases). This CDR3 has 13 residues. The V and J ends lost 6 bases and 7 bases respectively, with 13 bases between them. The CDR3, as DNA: TGTGCCAGCAGCTACAGCGGCCGAAATGAGCAGTTCTTC. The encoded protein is CASSYSGRNEQFF.

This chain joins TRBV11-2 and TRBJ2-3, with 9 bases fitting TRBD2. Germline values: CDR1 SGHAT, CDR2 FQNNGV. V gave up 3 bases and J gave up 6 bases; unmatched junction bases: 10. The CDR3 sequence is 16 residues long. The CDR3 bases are TGTGCCAGCAGCTTGGGTTGGCGGGGGGGCCCTGATACGCAGTATTTT. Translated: CASSLGWRGGPDTQYF.

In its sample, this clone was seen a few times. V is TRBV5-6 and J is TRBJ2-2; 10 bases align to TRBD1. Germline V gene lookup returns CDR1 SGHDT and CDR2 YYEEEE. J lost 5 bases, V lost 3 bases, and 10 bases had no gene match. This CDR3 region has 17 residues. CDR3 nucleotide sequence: TGTGCCAGCAGCTGGACAGGGGGTTCCCTAACTACCGGGGAGCTGTTTTTT. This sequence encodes CASSWTGGSLTTGELFF.

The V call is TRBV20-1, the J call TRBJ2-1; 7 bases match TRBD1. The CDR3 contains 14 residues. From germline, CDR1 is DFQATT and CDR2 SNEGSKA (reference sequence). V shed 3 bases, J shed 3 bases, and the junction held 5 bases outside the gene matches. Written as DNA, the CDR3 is TGCAGTGCTAGTCGGGACAGTTACTACAATGAGCAGTTCTTC. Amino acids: CSASRDSYYNEQFF.

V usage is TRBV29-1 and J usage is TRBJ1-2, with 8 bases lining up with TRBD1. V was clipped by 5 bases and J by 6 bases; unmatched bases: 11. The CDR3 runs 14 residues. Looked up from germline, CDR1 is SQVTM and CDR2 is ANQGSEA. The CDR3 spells CSVYSQGAGDGYTF. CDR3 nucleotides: TGCAGCGTTTATTCGCAGGGGGCGGGCGATGGCTACACCTTC.

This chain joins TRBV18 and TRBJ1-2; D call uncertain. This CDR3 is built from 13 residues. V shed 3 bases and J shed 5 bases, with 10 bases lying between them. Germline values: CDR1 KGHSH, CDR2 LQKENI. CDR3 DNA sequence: TGTGCCAGCTCACCGGCCACAGATTATGGCTACACCTTC. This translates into CASSPATDYGYTF.

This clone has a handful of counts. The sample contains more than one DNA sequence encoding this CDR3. The CDR3 reads CASSLGGAAEAFF. CDR3 coding DNA: TGTGCCAGCAGTTTGGGGGGGGCCGCTGAAGCTTTCTTT. This chain uses TRBV12-3 or TRBV12-4 with TRBJ1-1; D may be TRBD1 (6 bases). The CDR3 covers 13 residues. Trimming cost V 3 bases and J 6 bases, with 11 bases left between them.

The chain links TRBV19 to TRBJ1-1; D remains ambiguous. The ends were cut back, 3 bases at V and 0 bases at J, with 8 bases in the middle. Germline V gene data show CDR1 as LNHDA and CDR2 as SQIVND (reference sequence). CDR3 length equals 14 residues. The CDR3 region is CASSIWALNTEAFF. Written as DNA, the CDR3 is TGTGCCAGTAGTATTTGGGCATTGAACACTGAAGCTTTCTTT.

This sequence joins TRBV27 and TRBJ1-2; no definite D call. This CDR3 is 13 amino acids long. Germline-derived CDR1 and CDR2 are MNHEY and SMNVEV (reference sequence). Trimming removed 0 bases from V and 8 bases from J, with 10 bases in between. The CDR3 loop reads CASSLSKRSGYTF. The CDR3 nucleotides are TGTGCCAGCAGTTTATCGAAACGGTCGGGCTACACCTTC.

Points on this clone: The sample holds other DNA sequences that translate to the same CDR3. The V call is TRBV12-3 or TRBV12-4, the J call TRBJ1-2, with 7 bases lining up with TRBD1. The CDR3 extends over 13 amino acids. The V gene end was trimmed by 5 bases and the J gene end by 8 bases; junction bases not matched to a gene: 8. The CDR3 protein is CASSLTGARGYTF. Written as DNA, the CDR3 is TGTGCCAGCAGTCTCACAGGGGCGCGCGGCTACACCTTC.

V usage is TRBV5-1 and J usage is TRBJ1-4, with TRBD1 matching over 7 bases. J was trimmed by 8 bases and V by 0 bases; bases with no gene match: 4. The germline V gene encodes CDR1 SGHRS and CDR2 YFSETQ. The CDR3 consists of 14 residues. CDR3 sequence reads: CASSLEQGREKLFF. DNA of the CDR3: TGCGCCAGCAGCTTGGAACAGGGGAGGGAAAAACTGTTTTTT.

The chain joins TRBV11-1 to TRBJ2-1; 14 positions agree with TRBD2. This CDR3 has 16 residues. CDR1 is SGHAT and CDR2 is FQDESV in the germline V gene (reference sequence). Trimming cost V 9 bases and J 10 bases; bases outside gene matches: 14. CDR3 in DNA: TGTGCCAGTTCTGGAGGAGGGACTAGCGGGGGCCGGGAGCAGTTCTTC. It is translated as CASSGGGTSGGREQFF.

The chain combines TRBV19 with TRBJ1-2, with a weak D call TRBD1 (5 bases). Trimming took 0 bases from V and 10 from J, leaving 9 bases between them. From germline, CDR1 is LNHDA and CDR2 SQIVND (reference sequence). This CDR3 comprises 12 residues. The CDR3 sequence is CASSIDLRVYTF. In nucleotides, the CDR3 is TGTGCCAGTAGTATAGATCTCAGGGTCTACACCTTC. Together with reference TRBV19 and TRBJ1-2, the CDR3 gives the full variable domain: DGGITQSPKYLFRKEGQNVTLSCEQNLNHDAMYWYRQDPGQGLRLIYYSQIVNDFQKGDIAEGYSVSREKKESFPLTVTSAQKNPTAFYLCASSIDLRVYTFGSGTRLTVV.

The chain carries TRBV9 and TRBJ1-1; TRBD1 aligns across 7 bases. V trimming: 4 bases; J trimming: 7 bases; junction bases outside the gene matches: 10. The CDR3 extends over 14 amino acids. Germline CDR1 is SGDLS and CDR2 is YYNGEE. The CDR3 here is CASSPWDSSIEAFF. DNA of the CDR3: TGTGCCAGCAGCCCCTGGGACAGCTCAATTGAAGCTTTCTTT.